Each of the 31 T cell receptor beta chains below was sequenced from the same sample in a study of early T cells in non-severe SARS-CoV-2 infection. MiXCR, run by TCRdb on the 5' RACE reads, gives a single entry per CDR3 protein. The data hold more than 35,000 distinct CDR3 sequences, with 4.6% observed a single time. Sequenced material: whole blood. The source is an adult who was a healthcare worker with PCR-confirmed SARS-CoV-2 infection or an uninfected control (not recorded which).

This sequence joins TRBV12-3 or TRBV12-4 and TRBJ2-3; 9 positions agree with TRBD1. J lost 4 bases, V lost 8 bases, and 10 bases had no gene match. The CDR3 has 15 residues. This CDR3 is CASHEGTGYPDTQYF. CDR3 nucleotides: TGTGCCAGCCATGAGGGGACAGGGTACCCAGATACGCAGTATTTT.

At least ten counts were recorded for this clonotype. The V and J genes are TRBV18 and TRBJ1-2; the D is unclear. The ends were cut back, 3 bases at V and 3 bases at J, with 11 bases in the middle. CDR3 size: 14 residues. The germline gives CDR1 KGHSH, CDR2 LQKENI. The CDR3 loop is CASSPVSSDYGYTF. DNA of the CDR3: TGTGCCAGCTCACCGGTCTCCTCGGACTATGGCTACACCTTC.

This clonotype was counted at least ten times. CDR3 sequence: CASSLRTSDSYEQYF. DNA of the CDR3: TGTGCCAGCAGCCTCCGGACTAGCGACTCCTACGAGCAGTACTTC. This chain uses TRBV7-8 with TRBJ2-7; TRBD2 agrees at 9 bases. V was clipped by 5 bases and J by 0 bases; unmatched bases: 5. Germline assignment: CDR1 SGHVS and CDR2 FQNEAQ. This CDR3 comprises 15 residues.

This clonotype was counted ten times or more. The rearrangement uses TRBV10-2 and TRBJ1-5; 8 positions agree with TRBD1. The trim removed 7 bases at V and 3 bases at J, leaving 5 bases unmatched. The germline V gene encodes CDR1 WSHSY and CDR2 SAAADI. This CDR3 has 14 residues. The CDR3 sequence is CASTEQGANQPQHF. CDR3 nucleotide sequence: TGCGCCAGCACCGAGCAGGGGGCCAATCAGCCCCAGCATTTT.

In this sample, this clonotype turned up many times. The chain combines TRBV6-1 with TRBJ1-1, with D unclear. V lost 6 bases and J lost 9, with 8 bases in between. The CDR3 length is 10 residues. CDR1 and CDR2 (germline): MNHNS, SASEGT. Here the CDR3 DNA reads TGTGCCAGCAGACAAATCCAAGCTTTCTTT. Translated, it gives CASRQIQAFF.

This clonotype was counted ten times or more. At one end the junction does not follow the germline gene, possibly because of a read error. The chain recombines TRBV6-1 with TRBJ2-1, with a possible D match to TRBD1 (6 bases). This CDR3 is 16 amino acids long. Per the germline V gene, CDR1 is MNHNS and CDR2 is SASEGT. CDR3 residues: CASTRIGQGSYNEQFF. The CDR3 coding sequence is TGTGCTAGCACCCGCATTGGGCAGGGGTCCTACAATGAGCAGTTCTTC.

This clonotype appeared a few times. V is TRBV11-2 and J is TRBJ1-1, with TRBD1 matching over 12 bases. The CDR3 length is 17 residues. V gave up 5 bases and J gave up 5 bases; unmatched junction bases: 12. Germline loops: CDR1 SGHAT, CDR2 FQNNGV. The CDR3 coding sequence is TGTGCCAGCAGCCCTAGGGGGACAGGGGGCTCTCCGACTGAAGCTTTCTTT. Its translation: CASSPRGTGGSPTEAFF.

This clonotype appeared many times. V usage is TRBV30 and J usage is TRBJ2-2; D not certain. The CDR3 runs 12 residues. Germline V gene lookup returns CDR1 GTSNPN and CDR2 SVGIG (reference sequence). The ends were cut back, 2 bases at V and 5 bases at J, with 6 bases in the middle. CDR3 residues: CAWSPSTGELFF. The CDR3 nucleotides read TGTGCCTGGAGTCCCAGTACCGGGGAGCTGTTTTTT.

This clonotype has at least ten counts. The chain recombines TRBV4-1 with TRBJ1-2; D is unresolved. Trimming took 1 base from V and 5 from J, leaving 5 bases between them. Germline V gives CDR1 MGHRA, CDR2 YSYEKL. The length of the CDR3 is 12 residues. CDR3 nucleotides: TGCGCCAGCAGCCAAGTGGTTTATGGCTACACCTTC. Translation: CASSQVVYGYTF.

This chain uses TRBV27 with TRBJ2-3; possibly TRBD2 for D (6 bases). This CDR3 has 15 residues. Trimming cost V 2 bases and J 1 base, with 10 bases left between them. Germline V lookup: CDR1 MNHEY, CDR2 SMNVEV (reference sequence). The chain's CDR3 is CASSLQAGRTDTQYF. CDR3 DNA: TGTGCCAGCAGTTTACAAGCGGGTCGCACAGATACGCAGTATTTT.

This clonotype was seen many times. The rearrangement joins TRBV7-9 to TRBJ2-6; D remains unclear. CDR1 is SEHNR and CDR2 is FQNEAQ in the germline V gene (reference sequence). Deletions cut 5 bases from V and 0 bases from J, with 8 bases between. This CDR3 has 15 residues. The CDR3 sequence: CASSLVNSGANVLTF. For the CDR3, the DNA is TGTGCCAGCAGCCTTGTAAACTCTGGGGCCAACGTCCTGACTTTC.

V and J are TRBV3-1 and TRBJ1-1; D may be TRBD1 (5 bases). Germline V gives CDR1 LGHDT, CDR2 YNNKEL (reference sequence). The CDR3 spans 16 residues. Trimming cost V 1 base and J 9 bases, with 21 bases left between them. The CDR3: CASSQALSLQGRQAFF. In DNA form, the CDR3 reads TGTGCCAGCAGCCAAGCCCTTTCCCTTCAGGGTCGTCAAGCTTTCTTT. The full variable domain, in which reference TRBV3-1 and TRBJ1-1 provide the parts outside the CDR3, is DTAVSQTPKYLVTQMGNDKSIKCEQNLGHDTMYWYKQDSKKFLKIMFSYNNKELIINETVPNRFSPKSPDKAHLNLHINSLELGDSAVYFCASSQALSLQGRQAFFGQGTRLTVV.

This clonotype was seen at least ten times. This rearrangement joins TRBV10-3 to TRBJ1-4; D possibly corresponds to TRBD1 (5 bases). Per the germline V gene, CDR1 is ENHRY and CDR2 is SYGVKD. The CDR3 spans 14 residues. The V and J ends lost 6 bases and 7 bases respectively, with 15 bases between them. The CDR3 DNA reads TGTGCCATCAGCCCGGGGGGGATTTCTGAAAAACTGTTTTTT. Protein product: CAISPGGISEKLFF.

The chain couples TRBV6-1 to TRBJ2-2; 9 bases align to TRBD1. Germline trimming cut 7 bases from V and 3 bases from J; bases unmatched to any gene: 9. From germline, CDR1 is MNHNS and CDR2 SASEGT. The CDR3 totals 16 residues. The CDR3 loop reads CASTFGQGPYTGELFF. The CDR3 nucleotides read TGTGCCAGCACCTTCGGACAGGGGCCCTACACCGGGGAGCTGTTTTTT.

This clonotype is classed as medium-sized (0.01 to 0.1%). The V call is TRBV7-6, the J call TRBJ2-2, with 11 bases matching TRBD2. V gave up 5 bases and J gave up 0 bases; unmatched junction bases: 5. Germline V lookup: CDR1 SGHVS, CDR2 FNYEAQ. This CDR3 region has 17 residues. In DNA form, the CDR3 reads TGTGCCAGCAGCCGACTAGCGGGGACGGCGAACACCGGGGAGCTGTTTTTT. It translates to CASSRLAGTANTGELFF.

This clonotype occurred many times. CDR3 DNA sequence: TGTGCCAGCACCAGTCAAGAGACCCAGTACTTC. It yields the protein CASTSQETQYF. The rearrangement links TRBV11-1 to TRBJ2-5; D is unresolved. Germline values: CDR1 SGHAT, CDR2 FQDESV (reference sequence). This CDR3 is built from 11 residues. Trimming took off 7 bases at V and 2 bases at J, with 5 bases between the two ends.

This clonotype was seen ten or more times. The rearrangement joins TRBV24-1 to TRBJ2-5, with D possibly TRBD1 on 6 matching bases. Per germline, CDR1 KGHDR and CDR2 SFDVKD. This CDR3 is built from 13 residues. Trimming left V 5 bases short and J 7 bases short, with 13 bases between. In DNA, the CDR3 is TGTGCCACCAGTGGTGCAGGGGAAGGGACCCAGTACTTC. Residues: CATSGAGEGTQYF.

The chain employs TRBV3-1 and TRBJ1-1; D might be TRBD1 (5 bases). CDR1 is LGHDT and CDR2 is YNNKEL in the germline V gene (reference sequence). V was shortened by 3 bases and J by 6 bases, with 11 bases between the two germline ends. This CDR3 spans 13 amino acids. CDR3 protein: CASSQGEWAEAFF. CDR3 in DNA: TGTGCCAGCAGCCAGGGGGAGTGGGCTGAAGCTTTCTTT.

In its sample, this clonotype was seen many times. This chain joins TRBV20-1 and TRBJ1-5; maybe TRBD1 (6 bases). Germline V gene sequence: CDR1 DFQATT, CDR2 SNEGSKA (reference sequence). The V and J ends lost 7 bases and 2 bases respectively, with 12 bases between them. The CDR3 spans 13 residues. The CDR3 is CSGTEGGNQPQHF. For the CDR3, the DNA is TGCAGTGGGACAGAGGGGGGCAATCAGCCCCAGCATTTT.

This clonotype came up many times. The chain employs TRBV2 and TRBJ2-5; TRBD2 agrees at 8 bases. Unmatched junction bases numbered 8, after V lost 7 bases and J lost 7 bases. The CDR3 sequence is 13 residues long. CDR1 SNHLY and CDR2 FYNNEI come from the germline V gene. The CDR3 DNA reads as TGTGCCAGCACCCTTAGCGGGGAGGGGACCCAGTACTTC. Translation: CASTLSGEGTQYF.

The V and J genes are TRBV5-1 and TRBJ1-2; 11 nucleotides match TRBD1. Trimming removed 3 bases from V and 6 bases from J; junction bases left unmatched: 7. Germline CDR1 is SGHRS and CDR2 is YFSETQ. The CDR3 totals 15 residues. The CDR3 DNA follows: TGCGCCAGCAGCTCCCGGACAGGGGGCGCGGATGGCTACACCTTC. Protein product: CASSSRTGGADGYTF. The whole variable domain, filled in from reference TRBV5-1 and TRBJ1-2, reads KAGVTQTPRYLIKTRGQQVTLSCSPISGHRSVSWYQQTPGQGLQFLFEYFSETQRNKGNFPGRFSGRQFSNSRSEMNVSTLELGDSALYLCASSSRTGGADGYTFGSGTRLTVV.

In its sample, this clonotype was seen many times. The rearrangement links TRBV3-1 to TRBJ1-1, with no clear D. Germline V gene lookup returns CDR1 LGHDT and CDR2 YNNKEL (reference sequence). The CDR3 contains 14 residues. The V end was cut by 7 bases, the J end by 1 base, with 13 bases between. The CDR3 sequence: CASTYGRRNTEAFF. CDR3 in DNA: TGTGCCAGCACCTATGGCCGGCGGAACACTGAAGCTTTCTTT.

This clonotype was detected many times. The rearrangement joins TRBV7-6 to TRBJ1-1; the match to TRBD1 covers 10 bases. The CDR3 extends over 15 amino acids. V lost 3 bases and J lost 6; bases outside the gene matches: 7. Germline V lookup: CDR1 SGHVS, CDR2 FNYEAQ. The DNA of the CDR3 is TGTGCCAGCAGCTTTGGCCAGGGGACAGGGGCTGAAGCTTTCTTT. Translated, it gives CASSFGQGTGAEAFF.

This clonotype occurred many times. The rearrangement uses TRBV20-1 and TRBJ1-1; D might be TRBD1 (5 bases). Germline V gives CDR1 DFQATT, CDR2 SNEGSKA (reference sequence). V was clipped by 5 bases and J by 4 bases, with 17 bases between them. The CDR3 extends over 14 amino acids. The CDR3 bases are TGCAGTGCTTCAGAGGGGAGCCTTACCACTGAAGCTTTCTTT. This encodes CSASEGSLTTEAFF.

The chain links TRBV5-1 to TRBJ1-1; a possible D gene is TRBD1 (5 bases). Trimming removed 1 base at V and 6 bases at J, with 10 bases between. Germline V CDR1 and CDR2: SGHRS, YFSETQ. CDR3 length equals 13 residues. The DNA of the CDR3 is TGCGCCAGCAGCTTGCAGGGTTTCGCTGAAGCTTTCTTT. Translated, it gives CASSLQGFAEAFF. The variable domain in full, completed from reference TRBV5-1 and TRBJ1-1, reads KAGVTQTPRYLIKTRGQQVTLSCSPISGHRSVSWYQQTPGQGLQFLFEYFSETQRNKGNFPGRFSGRQFSNSRSEMNVSTLELGDSALYLCASSLQGFAEAFFGQGTRLTVV.

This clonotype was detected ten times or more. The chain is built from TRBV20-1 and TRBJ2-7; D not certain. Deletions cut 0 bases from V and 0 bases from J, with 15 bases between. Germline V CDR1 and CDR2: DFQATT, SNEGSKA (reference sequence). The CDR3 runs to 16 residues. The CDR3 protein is CSAREDGARSSYEQYF. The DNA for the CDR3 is TGCAGTGCTAGAGAAGACGGAGCGCGTAGCTCCTACGAGCAGTACTTC.

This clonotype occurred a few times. Here the CDR3 reads CASSFTDRPEAFF. The CDR3 region has the DNA TGTGCCAGCAGCTTTACGGACAGGCCTGAAGCTTTCTTT. The J gene is TRBJ1-1, the V gene TRBV3-1; 7 nucleotides line up with TRBD1. V lost 5 bases to trimming and J lost 6 bases; unmatched junction nucleotides: 6. The length of the CDR3 is 13 residues. Germline V gives CDR1 LGHDT, CDR2 YNNKEL (reference sequence).

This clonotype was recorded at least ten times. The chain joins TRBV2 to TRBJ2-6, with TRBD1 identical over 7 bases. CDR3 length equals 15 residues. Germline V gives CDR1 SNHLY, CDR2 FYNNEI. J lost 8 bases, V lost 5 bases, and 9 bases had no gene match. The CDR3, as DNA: TGTGCCAGCAGTATAGGACAGGCCCCCACCAACGTCCTGACTTTC. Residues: CASSIGQAPTNVLTF.

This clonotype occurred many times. The CDR3 loop is CSARVGNAYEQYF. DNA for the CDR3: TGCAGTGCTAGAGTAGGGAACGCCTACGAGCAGTACTTC. The chain is built from TRBV20-1 and TRBJ2-7; D unclear. The germline CDR1 and CDR2 sequences are DFQATT and SNEGSKA (reference sequence). V lost 1 base and J lost 2, with 9 bases in between. The CDR3 is 13 amino acids.

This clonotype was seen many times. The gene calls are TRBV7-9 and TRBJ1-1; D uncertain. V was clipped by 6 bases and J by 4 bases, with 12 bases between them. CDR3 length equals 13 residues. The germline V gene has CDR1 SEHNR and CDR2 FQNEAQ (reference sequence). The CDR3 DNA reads TGTGCCAGCAGGGCGTCGTCGACCACTGAAGCTTTCTTT. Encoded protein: CASRASSTTEAFF.

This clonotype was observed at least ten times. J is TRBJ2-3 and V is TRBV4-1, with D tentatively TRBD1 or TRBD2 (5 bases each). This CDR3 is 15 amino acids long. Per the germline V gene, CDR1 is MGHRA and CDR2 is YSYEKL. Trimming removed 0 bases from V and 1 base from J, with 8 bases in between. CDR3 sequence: CASSQDRGGTDTQYF. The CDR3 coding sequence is TGCGCCAGCAGCCAAGATCGAGGGGGCACAGATACGCAGTATTTT.